The 14 T cell receptor beta chains below come from one sample, sequenced in a study of shared clonotypes between healthy human individuals (dated by TCRdb to the early 2020s). To prepare the library, the immunoSEQ multiplex PCR assay was applied. This immuneACCESS table, as held by TCRdb, lists in-frame sequences with V and J called but not all clones. Of the missing ones, under half trace to an unresolved V gene in checked studies; the others have no known cause. The sample data list approximately 500,000 clones, and 60% to 80% of these were observed just once. The ten most abundant clones make up around 12% of the sample. Material for sequencing was PBMCs. The receptor source for this set is a woman aged 40 to 50 in good health. Some clones in this sample may be carry-over from other donors' samples.

The chain recombines TRBV4-1 with TRBJ2-7, with D possibly being TRBD1 (5 bases). This CDR3 has 14 amino acids. Germline-derived CDR1 and CDR2 are MGHRA and YSYEKL. V was pared by 1 base and J by 3 bases, with 10 bases between. CDR3 sequence: CASSQAVGDYEQYF. CDR3 DNA: TGCGCCAGCAGCCAAGCTGTAGGGGACTACGAGCAGTACTTC.

The genes are TRBV28 and TRBJ2-5, with TRBD2 matching 7 bases. Germline V gene sequence: CDR1 MDHEN, CDR2 SYDVKM. The junction had 43 bases not matched to a gene; V was cut back by 10 bases and J by 5 bases. The CDR3 spans 24 residues. This CDR3 is CAISNRLGGRAPTGKAGPRETQYF. The CDR3 nucleotides read TGTGCCATTAGCAACCGCCTCGGGGGGAGGGCCCCAACAGGTAAAGCCGGACCCCGGGAGACCCAGTACTTC.

This chain joins TRBV18 and TRBJ1-5; perhaps TRBD1 as D (6 bases). V was shortened by 0 bases and J by 9 bases, with 18 bases between the two germline ends. Per the germline V gene, CDR1 is KGHSH and CDR2 is LQKENI. The CDR3 runs to 16 residues. CDR3: CASSPPSQGRSLPQHF. In nucleotides, the CDR3 is TGTGCCAGCTCACCACCCAGTCAGGGGCGATCGCTGCCCCAGCATTTT.

V gene TRBV2 combines with J gene TRBJ2-2; D perhaps matches TRBD2 (5 bases). The germline V gene has CDR1 SNHLY and CDR2 FYNNEI. Trimming cost V 3 bases and J 4 bases, with 15 bases left between them. The CDR3 runs 16 residues. CDR3 in DNA: TGTGCCAGCAGTGATCGTTGGGAGTTTAGCACCGGGGAGCTGTTTTTT. Translating gives CASSDRWEFSTGELFF.

The genes are TRBV7-2 and TRBJ2-2; a weak D match, TRBD2 (6 bases). Trimming shortened V by 4 bases and J by 5 bases, and 11 bases separated the two germline ends. The CDR3 totals 14 residues. The V gene's germline CDR1 is SGHTA and CDR2 FQGNSA. The CDR3 sequence: CASSSGLATGELFF. The CDR3 DNA follows: TGTGCCAGCAGCTCGGGACTCGCGACCGGGGAGCTGTTTTTT. Complete variable domain (other parts from reference TRBV7-2 and TRBJ2-2): GAGVSQSPSNKVTEKGKDVELRCDPISGHTALYWYRQSLGQGLEFLIYFQGNSAPDKSGLPSDRFSAERTGGSVSTLTIQRTQQEDSAVYLCASSSGLATGELFFGEGSRLTVL.

The CDR3 here is CASSWTGGYGYTF. In DNA, the CDR3 is TGTGCCAGCAGTTGGACAGGGGGGTATGGCTACACCTTC. This chain connects TRBV6-5 to TRBJ1-2, with 10 positions matching TRBD1. Per the germline V gene, CDR1 is MNHEY and CDR2 is SVGAGI. The J segment lost 5 bases and the V segment lost 4 bases, leaving 1 base of the junction unmatched. The CDR3 extends over 13 amino acids.

V is TRBV29-1 and J is TRBJ1-4; the D gene is possibly TRBD1 (5 bases). Trimming shortened V by 4 bases and J by 7 bases, and 13 bases separated the two germline ends. CDR1 is SQVTM, CDR2 ANQGSEA, per germline. This CDR3 is built from 13 residues. DNA of the CDR3: TGCAGCGTTGGGGCGGGGACTGGTGAAAAACTGTTTTTT. This encodes CSVGAGTGEKLFF.

This chain links TRBV6-1 with TRBJ2-7; D not certain. V lost 4 bases and J lost 2, with 6 bases in between. Germline loops: CDR1 MNHNS, CDR2 SASEGT. The CDR3 is 12 amino acids. CDR3 in amino acids: CASSGVTYEQYF. The CDR3 nucleotides read TGTGCCAGCAGTGGCGTAACCTACGAGCAGTACTTC.

This clone was counted between two and nine times. The chain joins TRBV30 to TRBJ2-1; 12 nucleotides align to TRBD2. In germline, CDR1 is GTSNPN, CDR2 SVGIG (reference sequence). Trimming at V came to 0 bases and at J to 5 bases, leaving 5 bases not matched to a gene. The CDR3 spans 16 residues. The CDR3: CAWSVRRLAGDNEQFF. CDR3 nucleotide sequence: TGTGCCTGGAGTGTGCGTCGACTAGCGGGGGACAATGAGCAGTTCTTC.

The chain employs TRBV10-3 and TRBJ2-1; D possibly corresponds to TRBD2 (5 bases). Germline V CDR1 and CDR2: ENHRY, SYGVKD. The CDR3 is 15 amino acids. V lost 1 base and J lost 3, with 10 bases in between. CDR3 amino acids: CAISELSGSYNEQFF. CDR3 nucleotides: TGTGCCATCAGTGAGTTAAGCGGCAGCTACAATGAGCAGTTCTTC.

The gene calls are TRBV18 and TRBJ2-7, with D tentatively TRBD2 (6 bases). Per germline, CDR1 KGHSH and CDR2 LQKENI. The CDR3 sequence is 13 residues long. V lost 3 bases and J 7 bases, leaving 13 bases between the germline ends. CDR3 coding DNA: TGTGCCAGCTCACCGGGGGGTGAGAGGGAGCAGTACTTC. Translation: CASSPGGEREQYF.

V and J are TRBV28 and TRBJ2-7; the D gene is possibly TRBD2 (5 bases). Germline CDR1 reads MDHEN; CDR2 reads SYDVKM. The CDR3 length is 14 residues. The ends were cut back, 2 bases at V and 1 base at J, with 9 bases in the middle. The CDR3: CASSLAGTSYEQYF. The CDR3 DNA sequence: TGTGCCAGCAGTTTAGCGGGTACTTCCTACGAGCAGTACTTC.

The chain recombines TRBV20-1 with TRBJ2-3; D not certain. Per germline, CDR1 DFQATT and CDR2 SNEGSKA (reference sequence). This CDR3 contains 11 residues. V shed 4 bases and J shed 0 bases, with 2 bases lying between them. As DNA, the CDR3 is TGCAGTGCTACTAGCACAGATACGCAGTATTTT. Protein product: CSATSTDTQYF.

J is TRBJ2-2 and V is TRBV29-1, with a possible D match to TRBD1 (5 bases). The V end lost 1 base, the J end lost 2 bases, and 8 bases lay between the germline ends. The CDR3 is 14 residues long. Germline V gene data show CDR1 as SQVTM and CDR2 as ANQGSEA. For the CDR3, the DNA is TGCAGCGTTGAAGGACAGACTAACACCGGGGAGCTGTTTTTT. This encodes CSVEGQTNTGELFF.